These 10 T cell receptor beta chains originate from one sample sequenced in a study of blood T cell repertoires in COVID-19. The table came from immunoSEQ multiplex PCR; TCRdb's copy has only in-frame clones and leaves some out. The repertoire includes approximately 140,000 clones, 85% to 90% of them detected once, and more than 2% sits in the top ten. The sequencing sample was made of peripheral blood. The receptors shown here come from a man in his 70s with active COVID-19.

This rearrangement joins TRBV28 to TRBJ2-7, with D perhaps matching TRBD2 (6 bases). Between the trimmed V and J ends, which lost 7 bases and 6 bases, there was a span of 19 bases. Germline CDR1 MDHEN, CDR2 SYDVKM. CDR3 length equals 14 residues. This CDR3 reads CASTPDPRRGEQYF. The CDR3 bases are TGTGCCAGCACCCCGGACCCGAGGAGGGGCGAGCAGTACTTC.

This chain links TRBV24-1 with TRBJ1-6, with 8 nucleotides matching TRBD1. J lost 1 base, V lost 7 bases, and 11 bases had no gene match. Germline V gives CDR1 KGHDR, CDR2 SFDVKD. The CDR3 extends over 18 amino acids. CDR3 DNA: TGTGCCACCAGGGACAGGGCAAGGGTAAGGTCCTATAATTCACCCCTCCACTTT. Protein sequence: CATRDRARVRSYNSPLHF.

CDR3 amino acids: CASSAQGLTGELFF. The DNA of the CDR3 is TGTGCCAGCTCCGCACAGGGTCTCACCGGGGAGCTGTTTTTT. The chain combines TRBV18 with TRBJ2-2; D might be TRBD1 (6 bases). The ends were cut back, 6 bases at V and 4 bases at J, with 12 bases in the middle. CDR1 and CDR2 (germline): KGHSH, LQKENI. This CDR3 comprises 14 residues.

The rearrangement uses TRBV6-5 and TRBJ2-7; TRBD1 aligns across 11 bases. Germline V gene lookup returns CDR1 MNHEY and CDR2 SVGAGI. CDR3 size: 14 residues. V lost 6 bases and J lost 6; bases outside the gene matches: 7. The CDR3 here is CASRATDRGPEQYF. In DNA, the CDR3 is TGTGCCAGCAGGGCGACGGACAGGGGGCCCGAGCAGTACTTC.

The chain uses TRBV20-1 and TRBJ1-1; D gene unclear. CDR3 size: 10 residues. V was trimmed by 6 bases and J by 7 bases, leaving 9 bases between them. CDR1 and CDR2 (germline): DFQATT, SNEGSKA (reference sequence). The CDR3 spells CSAVRDEAFF. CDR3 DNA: TGCAGTGCGGTGAGGGATGAAGCTTTCTTT.

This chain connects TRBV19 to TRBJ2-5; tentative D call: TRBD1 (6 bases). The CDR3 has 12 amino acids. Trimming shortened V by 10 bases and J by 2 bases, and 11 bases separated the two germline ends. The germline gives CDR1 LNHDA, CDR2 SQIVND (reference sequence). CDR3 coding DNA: TGTGCCACCCGGGACACACAAGAGACCCAGTACTTC. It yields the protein CATRDTQETQYF.

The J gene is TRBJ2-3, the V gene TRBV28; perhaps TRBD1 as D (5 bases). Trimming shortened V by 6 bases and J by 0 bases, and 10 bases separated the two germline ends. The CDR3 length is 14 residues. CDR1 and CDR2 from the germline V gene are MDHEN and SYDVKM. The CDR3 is CASRGRRSTDTQYF. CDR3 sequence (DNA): TGTGCCAGCAGGGGGCGGAGAAGCACAGATACGCAGTATTTT.

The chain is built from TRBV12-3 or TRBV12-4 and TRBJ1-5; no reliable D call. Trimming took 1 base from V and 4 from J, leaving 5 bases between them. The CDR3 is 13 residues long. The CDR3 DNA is TGTGCCAGCAGTTTAGGGGAGAATCAGCCCCAGCATTTT. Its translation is CASSLGENQPQHF.

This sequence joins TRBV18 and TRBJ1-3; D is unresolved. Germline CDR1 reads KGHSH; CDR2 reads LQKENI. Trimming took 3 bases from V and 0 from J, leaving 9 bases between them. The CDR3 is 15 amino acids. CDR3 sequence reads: CASSPPRDSGNTIYF. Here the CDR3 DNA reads TGTGCCAGCTCACCCCCCCGCGACTCTGGAAACACCATATATTTT.

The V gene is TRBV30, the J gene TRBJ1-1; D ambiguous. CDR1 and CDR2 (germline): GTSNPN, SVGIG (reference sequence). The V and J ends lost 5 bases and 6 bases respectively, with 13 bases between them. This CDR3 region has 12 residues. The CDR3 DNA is TGTGCCTGGGACCCTGGAGCCCCTGAAGCTTTCTTT. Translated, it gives CAWDPGAPEAFF.